The 27 T cell receptor beta chains below come from one sample, sequenced in a study of identifying expanded T cells in peripheral blood. TCRdb's table, derived via immunoSEQ multiplex PCR, lists solely in-frame clones and lacks some. The sample contains around 130,000 clones, about 86% of which appear only once. Sequencing was carried out using blood. All receptors derive from a person aged 18 to 75 in good health.

The chain couples TRBV30 to TRBJ2-5; 7 bases agree with TRBD1. Judging by the DNA end, TRBJ2-7 fits better; the J call may be wrong. CDR1 is GTSNPN and CDR2 is SVGIG in the germline V gene (reference sequence). There are 13 residues in the CDR3. CDR3: CAWSGGGAYEQYF. The CDR3 nucleotides read TGTGCCTGGAGTGGAGGGGGCGCCTACGAGCAGTACTTC.

The chain uses TRBV7-8 and TRBJ2-7, with 7 bases fitting TRBD2. This CDR3 comprises 14 residues. V lost 7 bases and J lost 3; bases outside the gene matches: 9. Per the germline V gene, CDR1 is SGHVS and CDR2 is FQNEAQ. The CDR3 loop is CASTLMGGGYEQYF. CDR3 nucleotides: TGTGCCAGCACCCTCATGGGGGGGGGCTACGAGCAGTACTTC.

V is TRBV2 and J is TRBJ2-5; D gene ambiguous. The CDR3 has 11 residues. In germline, CDR1 is SNHLY, CDR2 FYNNEI. The V end lost 5 bases, the J end lost 2 bases, and 3 bases lay between the germline ends. In DNA, the CDR3 is TGTGCCAGCAGTACACAAGAGACCCAGTACTTC. Amino acids: CASSTQETQYF.

The chain couples TRBV7-9 to TRBJ2-1; TRBD2 matches at 9 bases. V lost 1 base and J lost 12; bases outside the gene matches: 10. This CDR3 contains 15 residues. Germline CDR1 is SEHNR and CDR2 is FQNEAQ (reference sequence). This CDR3 reads CASSLGLVAGVGQFF. CDR3 nucleotide sequence: TGTGCCAGCAGCTTAGGTCTCGTAGCGGGGGTAGGGCAGTTCTTC. Filled out from reference TRBV7-9 and TRBJ2-1, the complete variable domain reads DTGVSQNPRHKITKRGQNVTFRCDPISEHNRLYWYRQTLGQGPEFLTYFQNEAQLEKSRLLSDRFSAERPKGSFSTLEIQRTEQGDSAMYLCASSLGLVAGVGQFFGPGTRLTVL.

The rearrangement joins TRBV5-8 to TRBJ2-1; D unclear. V gave up 2 bases and J gave up 5 bases, with 14 bases separating them. This CDR3 has 15 amino acids. Germline CDR1 reads SGHTS; CDR2 reads YDEGEE. CDR3 in amino acids: CASSFIRGNNNEQFF. The CDR3 coding sequence is TGTGCCAGCAGCTTCATCCGTGGCAATAACAATGAGCAGTTCTTC. Full variable domain (remainder filled in from reference TRBV5-8 and TRBJ2-1): EAGVTQSPTHLIKTRGQQATLRCSPISGHTSVYWYQQALGLGLQFLLWYDEGEERNRGNFPPRFSGRQFPNYSSELNVNALELEDSALYLCASSFIRGNNNEQFFGPGTRLTVL.

The J gene is TRBJ1-2, the V gene TRBV27; possibly TRBD1 for D (5 bases). Trimming removed 5 bases from V and 5 bases from J, with 15 bases in between. Germline V gene lookup returns CDR1 MNHEY and CDR2 SMNVEV (reference sequence). The CDR3 length is 14 residues. The CDR3 DNA reads TGTGCCAGCAGTACCCAAAGAAAGGGGTATGGCTACACCTTC. Translating gives CASSTQRKGYGYTF.

The V gene is TRBV11-2, the J gene TRBJ1-1; D uncertain. Germline lookup yields CDR1 SGHAT and CDR2 FQNNGV. Between the trimmed V and J ends, which lost 4 bases and 8 bases, there was a span of 17 bases. This CDR3 has 14 amino acids. CDR3: CASSSVDRGNEAFF. CDR3 coding DNA: TGTGCCAGCAGCTCTGTCGACCGCGGGAACGAAGCTTTCTTT.

The genes are TRBV5-6 and TRBJ1-4; D uncertain. V was clipped by 1 base and J by 7 bases, with 8 bases between them. This CDR3 is 13 amino acids long. The germline V gene has CDR1 SGHDT and CDR2 YYEEEE. CDR3 protein: CASSLRVSEKLFF. In DNA, the CDR3 is TGTGCCAGCAGCTTGAGGGTATCTGAAAAACTGTTTTTT.

The chain combines TRBV7-2 with TRBJ1-1; D gene ambiguous. The germline CDR1 and CDR2 sequences are SGHTA and FQGNSA. V lost 3 bases, J lost 0 bases, and 5 bases lay in between. There are 13 residues in the CDR3. The CDR3 here is CASSLTVNTEAFF. The CDR3, as DNA: TGTGCCAGCAGCTTGACGGTGAACACTGAAGCTTTCTTT.

Remarks on this clone: Its ends do not fully match the called genes, so a read error is possible. The chain has TRBV5-1 and TRBJ2-7; D may be TRBD2 (6 bases). Germline V lookup: CDR1 SGHRS, CDR2 YFSETQ. The CDR3 loop spans 14 amino acids. The CDR3 spells CASSLEGSSYEQYF. The CDR3 DNA reads as TGCGCCAGCAGTTTGGAGGGGAGTTCCTACGAGCAGTACTTC. Complete variable domain (other parts from reference TRBV5-1 and TRBJ2-7): KAGVTQTPRYLIKTRGQQVTLSCSPISGHRSVSWYQQTPGQGLQFLFEYFSETQRNKGNFPGRFSGRQFSNSRSEMNVSTLELGDSALYLCASSLEGSSYEQYFGPGTRLTVT.

This clone was counted only a few times. The chain recombines TRBV29-1 with TRBJ2-2; D not resolved. V lost 5 bases and J 3 bases, leaving 4 bases between the germline ends. The CDR3 consists of 11 residues. CDR1 and CDR2 (germline): SQVTM, ANQGSEA. The CDR3 coding sequence is TGCAGCGTTTTCCACACCGGGGAGCTGTTTTTT. This codes for CSVFHTGELFF.

The rearrangement joins TRBV7-2 to TRBJ2-5; D might be TRBD2 (5 bases). Germline CDR1 reads SGHTA; CDR2 reads FQGNSA. This CDR3 is built from 17 residues. V was pared by 4 bases and J by 0 bases, with 18 bases between. The CDR3 DNA follows: TGTGCCAGCAGCTCAGCTGGGCAGCGGAGGTACCAAGAGACCCAGTACTTC. Translated, it gives CASSSAGQRRYQETQYF.

Remarks on this clone: Other DNA sequences from this sample encode an identical CDR3 as well. The J gene is TRBJ1-2, the V gene TRBV5-1; TRBD1 aligns across 8 bases. CDR1 and CDR2 (germline): SGHRS, YFSETQ. After removal of 4 bases from V and 9 bases from J, the junction contained 8 bases not matched to a gene. The CDR3 covers 13 residues. The CDR3 loop is CASSPGQGVSYTF. The CDR3 DNA reads TGCGCCAGCAGCCCAGGACAGGGCGTTAGCTACACCTTC.

V and J are TRBV18 and TRBJ1-4, with a tentative D call TRBD1 (5 bases). Trimming pared 10 bases from V and 7 bases from J, leaving 16 bases between. This CDR3 comprises 13 residues. The germline V gene has CDR1 KGHSH and CDR2 LQKENI. The CDR3 DNA reads as TGTGCCACCGACGGGGGATTCGGTGAAAAACTGTTTTTT. The encoded protein is CATDGGFGEKLFF.

This sequence joins TRBV10-3 and TRBJ2-2, with D perhaps matching TRBD1 (6 bases). This CDR3 comprises 16 residues. V was trimmed by 8 bases and J by 5 bases, leaving 21 bases between them. Germline values: CDR1 ENHRY, CDR2 SYGVKD. The CDR3 sequence is CAIGSNQGSRTGELFF. The CDR3 nucleotides are TGTGCCATCGGCTCTAATCAGGGGAGTAGAACCGGGGAGCTGTTTTTT.

The rearrangement uses TRBV16 and TRBJ1-2; D might be TRBD1 (6 bases). The V end lost 4 bases, the J end lost 8 bases, and 17 bases lay between the germline ends. This CDR3 spans 14 amino acids. Germline assignment: CDR1 KGHSY and CDR2 FQNENV. The CDR3 DNA sequence: TGTGCCAGCAGCCGCACGACAGGAGTTTACGGCTACACCTTC. Translating gives CASSRTTGVYGYTF.

This clone was counted between two and nine times. The chain combines TRBV6-1 with TRBJ2-1; 8 bases agree with TRBD1. From germline, CDR1 is MNHNS and CDR2 SASEGT. V was pared by 5 bases and J by 5 bases, with 8 bases of the junction left unmatched. This CDR3 contains 15 residues. CDR3 sequence: CASSPRQGLNNEQFF. DNA for the CDR3: TGTGCCAGCAGTCCCAGACAGGGGCTGAACAATGAGCAGTTCTTC.

The CDR3 sequence is CASSFSLAGGVLDEQFF. CDR3 in DNA: TGTGCCAGCAGCTTCAGTCTAGCGGGAGGGGTTCTGGATGAGCAGTTCTTC. The chain joins TRBV7-3 to TRBJ2-1, with 12 nucleotides matching TRBD2. The CDR3 totals 17 residues. Germline V gene lookup returns CDR1 SGHTA and CDR2 FQGTGA. V was clipped by 3 bases and J by 8 bases; unmatched bases: 11.

The J gene is TRBJ2-7, the V gene TRBV6-6; 9 positions match TRBD1. CDR1 is MNHNY, CDR2 SVGAGI, per germline (reference sequence). The CDR3 sequence is 15 residues long. J lost 4 bases, V lost 2 bases, and 6 bases had no gene match. CDR3 residues: CASSYAGQGLYEQYF. The DNA for the CDR3 is TGTGCCAGCAGTTACGCGGGACAGGGCTTGTACGAGCAGTACTTC.

The chain is built from TRBV4-3 and TRBJ2-5; the match to TRBD1 covers 7 bases. The better agreement between TRBJ2-7 and the DNA end casts doubt on the J call. Germline V gene lookup returns CDR1 LGHNA and CDR2 YSLEER. This CDR3 has 13 amino acids. CDR3 protein: CASSQGQFYEQYF. Written as DNA, the CDR3 is TGCGCCAGCAGCCAGGGACAGTTCTACGAGCAGTACTTC.

This clone is a singleton in its sample. CDR3 DNA: TGTGCCTGGAGTGTCGGCTCTGGAAACACCATATATTTT. Its translation is CAWSVGSGNTIYF. The chain links TRBV30 to TRBJ1-3; no definite D call. The CDR3 is 13 amino acids. Trimming took off 0 bases at V and 0 bases at J, with 3 bases between the two ends. In germline, CDR1 is GTSNPN, CDR2 SVGIG (reference sequence).

The chain is built from TRBV21-1 and TRBJ2-3; TRBD2, the table's D call, lacks a check against the DNA. TRBV21-1 is an annotated pseudogene. The CDR3 is made up of 16 amino acids. CDR3 amino acids: CASSEEPGLGGDTQYF. CDR3 in DNA: TGTGCCAGCAGCGAAGAGCCGGGACTAGGTGGAGATACGCAGTATTTT.

The chain couples TRBV10-3 to TRBJ2-5; D is possibly TRBD1 or TRBD2 (7 bases each). V shed 6 bases and J shed 2 bases, with 13 bases lying between them. Germline CDR1 ENHRY, CDR2 SYGVKD. This CDR3 is built from 14 residues. For the CDR3, the DNA is TGTGCCATCAGGTACAGGGGAGGGCAAGAGACCCAGTACTTC. As protein: CAIRYRGGQETQYF.

This clone was detected only once. The chain joins TRBV9 to TRBJ2-1; the D is unclear. The germline V gene has CDR1 SGDLS and CDR2 YYNGEE. V lost 3 bases and J 8 bases, leaving 15 bases between the germline ends. This CDR3 region has 14 residues. The chain's CDR3 is CASSALSGGDEQFF. In DNA, the CDR3 is TGTGCCAGCAGCGCCCTTTCGGGTGGCGATGAGCAGTTCTTC. Full variable domain (missing parts from reference TRBV9 and TRBJ2-1): DSGVTQTPKHLITATGQRVTLRCSPRSGDLSVYWYQQSLDQGLQFLIQYYNGEERAKGNILERFSAQQFPDLHSELNLSSLELGDSALYFCASSALSGGDEQFFGPGTRLTVL.

The V call is TRBV5-4, the J call TRBJ2-2, with 7 bases lining up with TRBD1. This CDR3 comprises 15 residues. Germline V gene sequence: CDR1 SGHNT, CDR2 YYREEE (reference sequence). V lost 4 bases, J lost 3 bases, and 6 bases stayed unmatched. CDR3 DNA sequence: TGTGCCAGCAGCGTACAGGGGTACGACACCGGGGAGCTGTTTTTT. Translation gives CASSVQGYDTGELFF.

The chain joins TRBV2 to TRBJ2-5; no firm D call. The CDR3 is 14 residues long. The V and J ends lost 2 bases and 0 bases respectively, with 7 bases between them. Germline CDR1 SNHLY, CDR2 FYNNEI. The CDR3 DNA reads TGTGCCAGCAGTGAATTCGCAGACCAAGAGACCCAGTACTTC. Protein sequence: CASSEFADQETQYF. The whole variable domain, remainder taken from reference TRBV2 and TRBJ2-5, is EPEVTQTPSHQVTQMGQEVILRCVPISNHLYFYWYRQILGQKVEFLVSFYNNEISEKSEIFDDQFSVERPDGSNFTLKIRSTKLEDSAMYFCASSEFADQETQYFGPGTRLLVL.

The V gene is TRBV6-1, the J gene TRBJ1-4; D call uncertain. The CDR3 spans 13 residues. Germline CDR1 and CDR2: MNHNS and SASEGT. V lost 6 bases to trimming and J lost 5 bases, with 10 bases between them. This CDR3 is CASSAGQNEKLFF. The DNA of the CDR3 is TGTGCCAGCAGCGCCGGGCAGAATGAAAAACTGTTTTTT.